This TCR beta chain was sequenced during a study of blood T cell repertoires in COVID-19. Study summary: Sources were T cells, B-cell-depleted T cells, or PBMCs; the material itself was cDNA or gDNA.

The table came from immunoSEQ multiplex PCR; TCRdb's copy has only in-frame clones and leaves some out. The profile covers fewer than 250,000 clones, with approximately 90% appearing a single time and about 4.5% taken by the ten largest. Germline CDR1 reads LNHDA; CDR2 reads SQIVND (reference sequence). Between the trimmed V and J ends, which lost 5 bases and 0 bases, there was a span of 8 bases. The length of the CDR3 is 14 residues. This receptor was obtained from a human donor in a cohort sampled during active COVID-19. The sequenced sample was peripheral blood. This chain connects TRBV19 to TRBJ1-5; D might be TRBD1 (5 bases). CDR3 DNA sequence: TGTGCCAGTAGTGTCAGGGTTAGCAATCAGCCCCAGCATTTT. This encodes CASSVRVSNQPQHF.